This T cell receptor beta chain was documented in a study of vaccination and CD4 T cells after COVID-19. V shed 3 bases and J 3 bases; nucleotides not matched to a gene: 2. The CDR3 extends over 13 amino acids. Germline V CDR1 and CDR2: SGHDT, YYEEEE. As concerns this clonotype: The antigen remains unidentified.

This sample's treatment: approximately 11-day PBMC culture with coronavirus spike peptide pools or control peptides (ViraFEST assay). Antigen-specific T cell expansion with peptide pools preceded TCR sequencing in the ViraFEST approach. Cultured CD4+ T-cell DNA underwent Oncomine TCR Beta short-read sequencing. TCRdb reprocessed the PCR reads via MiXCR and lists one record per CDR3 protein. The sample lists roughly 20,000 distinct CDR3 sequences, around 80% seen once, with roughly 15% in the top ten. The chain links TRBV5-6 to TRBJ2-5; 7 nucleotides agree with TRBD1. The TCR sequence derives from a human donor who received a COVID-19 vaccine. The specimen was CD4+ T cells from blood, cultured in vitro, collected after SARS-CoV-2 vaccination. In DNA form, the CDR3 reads TGTGCCAGCAGCTCTGACAGGGAAGAGACCCAGTACTTC. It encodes CASSSDREETQYF.